The 21 T cell receptor beta chains below were found in one sample sequenced in a study of cytomegalovirus exposure and HLA in healthy donors. PCR employed 60 Vbeta and 13 Jbeta primers. The repertoire was sequenced with immunoSEQ multiplex PCR; TCRdb's copy has only in-frame clones and lacks some. The sample records 200,000 to 300,000 clones, roughly 87% being singletons. Sequencing input: PBMCs. The receptors here all came from a woman in her forties in good health and CMV-seropositive.

The V gene is TRBV4-1, the J gene TRBJ1-2; D may be TRBD1 (6 bases). The V end lost 4 bases, the J end lost 7 bases, and 19 bases lay between the germline ends. Per the germline V gene, CDR1 is MGHRA and CDR2 is YSYEKL. The CDR3 extends over 15 amino acids. The CDR3 sequence is CASSPQGLRPGGYTF. In DNA form, the CDR3 reads TGCGCCAGCAGCCCCCAGGGGCTGAGACCTGGTGGCTACACCTTC.

The chain recombines TRBV19 with TRBJ1-1; unclear D gene. Germline CDR1 and CDR2: LNHDA and SQIVND (reference sequence). With 7 bases removed from V and 6 bases from J, the gap between germline ends came to 12 bases. This CDR3 has 12 amino acids. The CDR3: CASTDRGAEAFF. The CDR3 DNA sequence: TGTGCCAGTACCGACCGCGGCGCTGAAGCTTTCTTT.

The chain links TRBV6-4 to TRBJ2-1; D might be TRBD2 (6 bases). The CDR3 runs to 13 residues. V lost 4 bases and J lost 5, with 9 bases in between. Germline assignment: CDR1 MRHNA and CDR2 SNTAGT. CDR3 nucleotides: TGTGCCAGCAGTGTGGCGGGAAACAATGAGCAGTTCTTC. This codes for CASSVAGNNEQFF.

The CDR3 sequence is CASSYSGGNYGYTF. CDR3 sequence (DNA): TGTGCCAGCAGCTACTCAGGGGGTAACTATGGCTACACCTTC. The chain recombines TRBV28 with TRBJ1-2; 7 positions match TRBD1. Germline-derived CDR1 and CDR2 are MDHEN and SYDVKM. V was pared by 6 bases and J by 1 base, with 5 bases of the junction left unmatched. The CDR3 runs 14 residues.

This clone was counted a few times. This chain connects TRBV12-5 to TRBJ2-4; D is unclear. V was cut by 2 bases and J by 2 bases, with 7 bases left in between. Germline assignment: CDR1 LGHNT and CDR2 FRNRAP. There are 14 residues in the CDR3. CDR3 region: CASGLWHTKNIQYF. The CDR3 DNA reads as TGTGCTAGTGGTTTGTGGCATACCAAAAACATTCAGTACTTC.

The rearrangement links TRBV29-1 to TRBJ2-6; TRBD1 matches at 7 bases. The germline V gene has CDR1 SQVTM and CDR2 ANQGSEA. Losses at the gene ends were 7 bases for V and 0 bases for J; bases not matched to a gene: 18. The CDR3 loop spans 19 amino acids. The CDR3 sequence is CSAYLPTGNFFSGANVLTF. The CDR3 DNA reads TGCAGCGCCTACCTTCCGACAGGGAATTTTTTCTCTGGGGCCAACGTCCTGACTTTC.

The V call is TRBV28, the J call TRBJ1-3; no reliable D call. The germline gives CDR1 MDHEN, CDR2 SYDVKM. This CDR3 is 15 amino acids long. V dropped 4 bases and J dropped 4 bases, with 14 bases sitting between them. In nucleotides, the CDR3 is TGTGCCAGCAGTTCCGTAGTCCTTTGGGGAAACACCATATATTTT. Its translation: CASSSVVLWGNTIYF.

This chain connects TRBV15 to TRBJ1-1; 7 bases agree with TRBD1. The CDR3 loop spans 15 amino acids. The V and J ends lost 6 bases and 0 bases, in that order; junction bases with no gene match: 7. CDR1 and CDR2 from the germline V gene are LNHNV and YYDKDF (reference sequence). CDR3 region: CATRGTVSMNTEAFF. The DNA of the CDR3 is TGTGCCACCAGGGGGACAGTCAGCATGAACACTGAAGCTTTCTTT.

The J gene is TRBJ1-2, the V gene TRBV7-2, with D hard to call. Germline V gives CDR1 SGHTA, CDR2 FQGNSA. This CDR3 has 16 residues. The V end was cut by 5 bases, the J end by 1 base, with 17 bases between. The DNA for the CDR3 is TGTGCCAGCAGCAACGACATCGGATCCGTTAACTATGGCTACACCTTC. Its translation: CASSNDIGSVNYGYTF.

V usage is TRBV18 and J usage is TRBJ1-1, with D hard to call. CDR1 and CDR2 (germline): KGHSH, LQKENI. The length of the CDR3 is 14 residues. Trimming shortened V by 1 base and J by 8 bases, and 14 bases separated the two germline ends. The CDR3 DNA is TGTGCCAGCTCACCACTTCCGGGAACTGAAGAAGCTTTCTTT. Protein: CASSPLPGTEEAFF.

Only a few counts were recorded for this clone. The chain is built from TRBV19 and TRBJ1-5; D gene uncertain. The CDR3 loop spans 13 amino acids. CDR1 is LNHDA, CDR2 SQIVND, per germline (reference sequence). Between the trimmed V and J ends, which lost 3 bases and 5 bases, there was a span of 8 bases. CDR3 sequence reads: CASSIFGDQPQHF. The CDR3 nucleotides are TGTGCCAGTAGTATCTTCGGGGATCAGCCCCAGCATTTT.

In its sample, this clone was seen once. The V gene is TRBV7-9, the J gene TRBJ2-7; 12 nucleotides align to TRBD1. This CDR3 spans 16 amino acids. Germline V gives CDR1 SEHNR, CDR2 FQNEAQ (reference sequence). With 4 bases clipped from V and 6 bases from J, the junction kept 10 bases outside the gene matches. This CDR3 is CASSSATGTGGPEQYF. CDR3 sequence (DNA): TGTGCCAGCAGCTCAGCCACCGGGACAGGGGGCCCCGAGCAGTACTTC.

The chain employs TRBV5-1 and TRBJ2-1; D perhaps matches TRBD1 (7 bases). The V gene's germline CDR1 is SGHRS and CDR2 YFSETQ. V lost 0 bases and J 0 bases, leaving 13 bases between the germline ends. This CDR3 comprises 17 residues. The CDR3 sequence: CASSLEGAGGSYNEQFF. In nucleotides, the CDR3 is TGCGCCAGCAGCTTGGAGGGGGCCGGGGGCTCCTACAATGAGCAGTTCTTC.

The rearrangement uses TRBV6-5 and TRBJ1-5; 7 bases map to TRBD1. Trimming at V came to 5 bases and at J to 6 bases, leaving 7 bases not matched to a gene. The germline CDR1 and CDR2 sequences are MNHEY and SVGAGI. This CDR3 region has 14 residues. The CDR3: CASSPDRASQPQHF. The CDR3 DNA is TGTGCCAGCAGTCCCGACAGGGCGAGTCAGCCCCAGCATTTT.

This clone was detected only a few times. The chain combines TRBV7-3 with TRBJ2-1, with D possibly being TRBD2 (6 bases). V lost 2 bases and J lost 9, with 17 bases in between. This CDR3 has 15 residues. Germline CDR1 reads SGHTA; CDR2 reads FQGTGA. The CDR3 DNA reads as TGTGCCAGCAGCTTAGGGACTCCCCAGACCAGTGAGCAGTTCTTC. Translated, it gives CASSLGTPQTSEQFF.

This clone was observed a few times. The V and J genes are TRBV6-6 and TRBJ2-7, with a weak D call TRBD2 (5 bases). The germline gives CDR1 MNHNY, CDR2 SVGAGI (reference sequence). There are 15 residues in the CDR3. Trimming removed 0 bases at V and 3 bases at J, with 12 bases between. The CDR3, as DNA: TGTGCCAGCAGTTACTCGATAGCCCGGGACTACGAGCAGTACTTC. It is translated as CASSYSIARDYEQYF.

V is TRBV27 and J is TRBJ2-7, with 9 bases that match TRBD2. The CDR3 is made up of 14 amino acids. With 5 bases clipped from V and 1 base from J, the junction kept 3 bases outside the gene matches. Per the germline V gene, CDR1 is MNHEY and CDR2 is SMNVEV (reference sequence). The CDR3 here is CASSKGLASYEQYF. Here the CDR3 DNA reads TGTGCCAGCAGTAAAGGACTAGCGTCCTACGAGCAGTACTTC.

The V gene is TRBV19, the J gene TRBJ1-5; D might be TRBD1 (5 bases). This CDR3 region has 15 residues. Trimming shortened V by 1 base and J by 3 bases, and 10 bases separated the two germline ends. CDR1 is LNHDA and CDR2 is SQIVND in the germline V gene (reference sequence). CDR3 nucleotide sequence: TGTGCCAGTAGTATAGGACAGCATTTCAATCAGCCCCAGCATTTT. Translated: CASSIGQHFNQPQHF.

CDR3 in amino acids: CAWSVGDRGSSPLHF. CDR3 DNA sequence: TGTGCCTGGAGTGTTGGGGACAGGGGAAGCTCACCCCTCCACTTT. The chain employs TRBV30 and TRBJ1-6, with TRBD1 matching 10 bases. CDR3 length equals 15 residues. Trimming took 0 bases from V and 10 from J; bases not matched to a gene: 6. CDR1 and CDR2 (germline): GTSNPN, SVGIG (reference sequence).

This chain links TRBV5-1 with TRBJ2-1; maybe TRBD1 (6 bases). The CDR3 runs to 14 residues. Trimming took off 4 bases at V and 9 bases at J, with 17 bases between the two ends. CDR1 is SGHRS and CDR2 is YFSETQ in the germline V gene. This CDR3 is CASSGGREGSEQFF. The DNA of the CDR3 is TGCGCCAGCAGCGGGGGCAGGGAAGGAAGTGAGCAGTTCTTC.

The rearrangement uses TRBV11-3 and TRBJ2-6; 8 bases agree with TRBD1. The CDR3 sequence is 18 residues long. V lost 1 base and J lost 2; bases outside the gene matches: 7. Germline lookup yields CDR1 SGHNT and CDR2 YENEEA. The CDR3, as DNA: TGTGCCAGCAGCTTAGGTGCAGGGGGCGCGCCTGGGGCCAACGTCCTGACTTTC. Residues: CASSLGAGGAPGANVLTF.